This T cell receptor (beta chain) was identified in a study of blood T cell repertoires in COVID-19. Study information: Both acute and convalescent COVID-19 samples were obtained from the United States, Italy and Spain. Sample material is recorded as cDNA or gDNA derived from T cells, B-cell-depleted T cells, or PBMCs.

This clone was picked up one time. Authors' data handling: Amplifying reference gene primers gave estimates of nucleated cell counts. The method was immunoSEQ multiplex PCR; TCRdb's version includes in-frame clones alone and lacks a portion of them. V, J and clone size are those of that table, while D and trimming were read from the DNA. The sample lists 55,000 to 80,000 clones, 83% occurring once. This CDR3 region has 14 residues. The germline gives CDR1 SGDLS, CDR2 YYNGEE. Trimming took 0 bases from V and 0 from J, leaving 4 bases between them. The specimen was peripheral blood. This rearrangement joins TRBV9 to TRBJ1-3; D gene uncertain. The sequence was collected from a human donor in a cohort sampled during active COVID-19. The CDR3 region has the DNA TGTGCCAGCAGCGTAGAGAGCTCTGGAAACACCATATATTTT. It encodes CASSVESSGNTIYF.